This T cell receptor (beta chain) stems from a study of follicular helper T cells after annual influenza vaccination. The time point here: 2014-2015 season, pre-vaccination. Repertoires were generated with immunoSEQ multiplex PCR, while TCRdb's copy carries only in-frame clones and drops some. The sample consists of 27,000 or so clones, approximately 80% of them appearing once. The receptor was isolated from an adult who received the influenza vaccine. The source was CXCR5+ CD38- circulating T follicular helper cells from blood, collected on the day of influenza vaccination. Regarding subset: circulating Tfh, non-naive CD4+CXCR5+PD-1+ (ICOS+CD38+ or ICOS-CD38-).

CDR3 bases: TGTGCCAGCAGCATCCGGACTAGCGGGAGTATAAATACGCAGTATTTT. Translated: CASSIRTSGSINTQYF. The V call is TRBV5-8, the J call TRBJ2-3; 13 bases agree with TRBD2. This CDR3 region has 16 residues. V lost 4 bases, J lost 7 bases, and 9 bases stayed unmatched. Germline V CDR1 and CDR2: SGHTS, YDEGEE.